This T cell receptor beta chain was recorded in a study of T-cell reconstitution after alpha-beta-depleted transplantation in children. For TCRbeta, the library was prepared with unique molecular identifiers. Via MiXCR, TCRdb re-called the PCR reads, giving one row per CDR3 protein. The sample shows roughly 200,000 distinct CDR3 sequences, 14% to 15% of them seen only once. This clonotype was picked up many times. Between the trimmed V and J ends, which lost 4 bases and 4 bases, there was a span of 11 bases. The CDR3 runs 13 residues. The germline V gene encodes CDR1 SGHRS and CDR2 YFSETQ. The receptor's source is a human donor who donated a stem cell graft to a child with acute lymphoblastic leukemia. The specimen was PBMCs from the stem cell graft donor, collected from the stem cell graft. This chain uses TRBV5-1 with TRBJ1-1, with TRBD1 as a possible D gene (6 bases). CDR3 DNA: TGCGCCAGCAGCCCCGGGGGCCTCACTGAAGCTTTCTTT. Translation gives CASSPGGLTEAFF.